These T cell receptor beta chains were read from a single sample in a study of blood T cell repertoires in COVID-19. Profiling relied on immunoSEQ multiplex PCR, and the TCRdb table lists in-frame clones only, not all of them. Seen here are about 410,000 clones, approximately 91% observed once, and the top ten hold roughly 1.4%. Sequenced: peripheral blood. All receptors come from a woman in her thirties or forties with COVID-19, enrolled during active disease. CDR3s include the opening cysteine and the closing phenylalanine or tryptophan. A D gene is named only where the DNA matches it firmly. The size field is filled for only some rows; it gives once, few, many or a size class.

V	size	J	D	DNA	CDR3
TRBV30	NA	TRBJ1-6	NA	TGTGCCTGGAGTCAGGGCCGTCTTTCACCCCTCCACTTT	CAWSQGRLSPLHF
TRBV7-9	NA	TRBJ1-1	NA	TGTGCCAGCAGCTTCGGGACACAGAACACTGAAGCTTTCTTT	CASSFGTQNTEAFF
TRBV27	NA	TRBJ1-1	NA	TGTGCCAGCAGCCCTTTTGGGGAAGGGGGCACTGAAGCTTTCTTT	CASSPFGEGGTEAFF
TRBV4-2	once	TRBJ2-3	TRBD1	TGTGCCAGCAGCCAAGAAGGGGGCCGAGCAGATACGCAGTATTTT	CASSQEGGRADTQYF
TRBV19	NA	TRBJ2-7	NA	TGTGCCAGTAGTATTAGCGGTAGCTCCTACGAGCAGTACTTC	CASSISGSSYEQYF
TRBV18	NA	TRBJ1-6	TRBD1	TGTGCCAGCTCACCTTCCCTACCGGGACAGGGTTCACCCCTCCACTTT	CASSPSLPGQGSPLHF
TRBV27	NA	TRBJ2-3	NA	TGTGCCAGCAGCCCCAGGGGCTTCACAGATACGCAGTATTTT	CASSPRGFTDTQYF
TRBV10-3	NA	TRBJ1-1	NA	TGTGCCATCAGTGCCACGGGGAGCACTGAAGCTTTCTTT	CAISATGSTEAFF
TRBV5-1	NA	TRBJ2-2	NA	TGCGCCAGCAGCAAAAACCGACAGAACACCGGGGAGCTGTTTTTT	CASSKNRQNTGELFF
TRBV7-2	NA	TRBJ2-4	NA	TGTGCCAGCAGCTTGCACTCCGGGACTCCCTCAGGGGCCAAAAACATTCAGTACTTC	CASSLHSGTPSGAKNIQYF
TRBV28	NA	TRBJ2-7	TRBD1	TGTGCCAGCAATACAGGGGGCGGCTACGAGCAGTACTTC	CASNTGGGYEQYF
TRBV9	NA	TRBJ2-3	TRBD1	TGTGCCAGCAGCGTAGCTACAGGACAGGAGGTGAGCACAGATACGCAGTATTTT	CASSVATGQEVSTDTQYF
TRBV7-8	once	TRBJ1-4	NA	TGTGCCAGCAGCTTTATAGGGGGGGCAGGGCCTAATGAAAAACTGTTTTTT	CASSFIGGAGPNEKLFF
TRBV7-3	NA	TRBJ2-7	NA	TGTGCCAGCAGCTTAATGGCGGGGTCCTACGAGCAGTACTTC	CASSLMAGSYEQYF
TRBV11-1	NA	TRBJ1-1	TRBD1	TGTGCCAGCAGCTCCAGGACAGGGGCAAGCACTGAAGCTTTCTTT	CASSSRTGASTEAFF
TRBV6-2/TRBV6-3	NA	TRBJ2-3	TRBD1	TGTGCCAGCAGTTACTCACGCAGGGGGCGTGCAGATACGCAGTATTTT	CASSYSRRGRADTQYF
TRBV28	NA	TRBJ2-1	TRBD2	TGTGCCAGCAATTCTCCCTATACTAGCGGCCACAATGAGCAGTTCTTC	CASNSPYTSGHNEQFF
TRBV7-9	NA	TRBJ1-1	NA	TGTGCCAGCAGCTTAGGTTTGCTCGGTGTGCGGGACACTGAAGCTTTCTTT	CASSLGLLGVRDTEAFF
TRBV30	NA	TRBJ1-2	NA	TGTGCCTGGAGTACACAGGCTAACTATGGCTACACCTTC	CAWSTQANYGYTF
TRBV19	NA	TRBJ2-5	TRBD1	TGTGCCAGCGCGAGACAAACCACAGGGGTCTACCAAGAGACCCAGTACTTC	CASARQTTGVYQETQYF
TRBV7-3	NA	TRBJ1-1	NA	TGTGCCAGCAGCCTGGGGCAAAACACTGAAGCTTTCTTT	CASSLGQNTEAFF
TRBV4-1	NA	TRBJ2-6	NA	TGCGCCAGCAGCCAAGGAAGGGGCCGCTCTGGGGCCAACGTCCTGACTTTC	CASSQGRGRSGANVLTF
TRBV5-1	NA	TRBJ1-6	NA	TGCGCCAGCAGCCTGTTGGGGGCGGACAATTCACCCCTCCACTTT	CASSLLGADNSPLHF
TRBV7-3	NA	TRBJ1-1	NA	TGTGCCAGCAGCTCCCAGGGTGGGGATGAAGCTTTCTTT	CASSSQGGDEAFF
TRBV25-1	NA	TRBJ1-5	NA	TGTGCCAGCAGCCAGTATAGCAATCAGCCCCAGCATTTT	CASSQYSNQPQHF
TRBV2	NA	TRBJ1-2	TRBD1	TGTGCCAGCACCGCCGACAGGGGGCAATGGAACGGCTACACCTTC	CASTADRGQWNGYTF
TRBV7-2	NA	TRBJ1-1	NA	TGTGCCAGCAGCTGGAAGGACAGACTCGAAGCTTTCTTT	CASSWKDRLEAFF
TRBV6-5	NA	TRBJ1-2	TRBD1	TGTGCCAGCAGTCAACAGGGGGCAAATCTTCGTGGCTACACCTTC	CASSQQGANLRGYTF
TRBV28	NA	TRBJ2-7	NA	TGTGCCACCTCGGGACACACCTCCTACGAGCAGTACTTC	CATSGHTSYEQYF
TRBV27	NA	TRBJ1-5	NA	TGTGCCAGCAGTAATACCCCGACAGGTGGCAATCAGCCCCAGCATTTT	CASSNTPTGGNQPQHF
TRBV11-2	NA	TRBJ1-1	NA	TGTGCCAGCAGCCCGGGGGAGAACGGGGCTGAAGCTTTCTTT	CASSPGENGAEAFF
TRBV7-2	NA	TRBJ2-7	TRBD2	TGTGCCAGCAGCTTAGCGGGGACTAGCGGGAGCAACGAGCAGTACTTC	CASSLAGTSGSNEQYF